A selection of T cell receptor beta chains follows, all from one sample in a study of cytomegalovirus exposure and HLA in healthy donors. Repertoires were generated with immunoSEQ multiplex PCR, while TCRdb's copy carries only in-frame clones and drops some. The repertoire holds roughly 140,000 clones, with approximately 82% as singletons. Input material: PBMCs. The source is a woman aged 55-70 years in good health and CMV-seropositive. Each CDR3 is given with its conserved first and last residue. The D gene is left open where the match is weak. Only part of the rows carry a size: once, few, many, or a class if the clone is expanded.

j_call d_call v_call clone_size cdr3_aa cdr3_nt
TRBJ2-7 TRBD1 TRBV7-9 - CASSSETDRLRYEQYF TGTGCCAGCAGCTCAGAGACGGACAGGTTACGCTACGAGCAGTACTTC
TRBJ2-7 TRBD2 TRBV29-1 - CSARGEEGYEQYF TGCAGCGCCCGGGGGGAGGAGGGCTACGAGCAGTACTTC
TRBJ2-2 TRBD2 TRBV5-1 - CASSLGASGNTGELFF TGCGCCAGCAGCTTGGGGGCTAGCGGGAACACCGGGGAGCTGTTTTTT
TRBJ2-7 - TRBV29-1 few CSVADSSYGYEQYF TGCAGCGTTGCGGACAGCAGTTACGGCTACGAGCAGTACTTC
TRBJ2-1 - TRBV7-9 - CASSPGDEQFF TGTGCCAGCAGCCCAGGGGATGAGCAGTTCTTC
TRBJ2-3 TRBD1 TRBV6-6 - CASSMGQGTDTQYF TGTGCCAGCAGCATGGGACAGGGAACAGATACGCAGTATTTT
TRBJ2-3 TRBD2 TRBV19 - CASSPRIAGLSDTQYF TGTGCCAGTAGTCCCCGCATAGCGGGACTTTCGGATACGCAGTATTTT
TRBJ2-2 - TRBV14 - CASSQDQGWGVYTGELFF TGTGCCAGCAGCCAAGATCAGGGATGGGGGGTCTACACCGGGGAGCTGTTTTTT
TRBJ2-2 TRBD2 TRBV19 - CASSRLAGDRTGELFF TGTGCCAGTAGTAGACTAGCGGGAGACCGGACCGGGGAGCTGTTTTTT
TRBJ1-1 - TRBV6-1 - CASSEWQGNTEAFF TGTGCCAGCAGTGAATGGCAGGGGAACACTGAAGCTTTCTTT
TRBJ2-7 - TRBV28 - CASSLLTYEQYF TGTGCCAGCAGCCTCCTTACCTACGAGCAGTACTTC
TRBJ2-5 TRBD2 TRBV6-1 - CASWISGSAAETQYF TGTGCCAGCTGGATTAGCGGGAGTGCTGCGGAGACCCAGTACTTC
TRBJ1-2 - TRBV14 - CASSQARGIYGYTF TGTGCCAGCAGCCAAGCTCGGGGGATCTATGGCTACACCTTC
TRBJ2-5 - TRBV11-2 - CASSLPPRGDPTETQYF TGTGCCAGCAGCTTACCACCCCGCGGGGATCCGACAGAGACCCAGTACTTC
TRBJ1-1 - TRBV4-1 few CASSPGSRGTEAFF TGCGCCAGCAGCCCGGGATCCCGAGGGACTGAAGCTTTCTTT
TRBJ1-5 - TRBV6-6 - CASSHGRASNQPQHF TGTGCCAGCAGCCACGGGAGGGCGAGCAATCAGCCCCAGCATTTT
TRBJ2-5 TRBD2 TRBV5-4 - CASSITGLAGEQETQYF TGTGCCAGCAGCATTACGGGACTAGCGGGAGAGCAAGAGACCCAGTACTTC
TRBJ2-7 - TRBV12-5 - CASGPSYRAGPSSYEQYF TGTGCTAGTGGTCCGTCCTACCGAGCGGGCCCGAGCTCCTACGAGCAGTACTTC
TRBJ1-2 - TRBV5-4 - CASSLYTNYGYTF TGTGCCAGCAGCTTGTATACTAACTATGGCTACACCTTC
TRBJ2-2 TRBD2 TRBV19 - CASEAGDKNTGELFF TGTGCCTCAGAGGCGGGGGATAAGAACACCGGGGAGCTGTTTTTT
TRBJ2-5 TRBD1 TRBV2 - CASRGTGEAETQYF TGTGCCAGCAGGGGGACAGGGGAGGCGGAGACCCAGTACTTC
TRBJ1-5 TRBD1 TRBV27 few CASITTGGYSQPQHF TGTGCCAGCATCACGACAGGGGGCTATAGTCAGCCCCAGCATTTT
TRBJ2-7 TRBD2 TRBV5-1 - CASSLGEGYEQYF TGCGCCAGCAGCCTGGGGGAGGGGTACGAGCAGTACTTC
TRBJ1-2 - TRBV9 - CASSVLGQLVGYTF TGTGCCAGCAGCGTACTAGGACAGTTGGTTGGCTACACCTTC
TRBJ1-1 TRBD1 TRBV5-4 - CASSPYQGAGTEAFF TGTGCCAGCAGCCCTTACCAGGGGGCAGGCACTGAAGCTTTCTTT
TRBJ2-7 - TRBV5-4 few CASSLARGGNAEQYF TGTGCCAGCAGCTTGGCCCGGGGTGGTAACGCCGAGCAGTACTTC
TRBJ2-7 - TRBV6-5 - CASRGGQGASYEQYF TGTGCCAGCAGGGGGGGGCAGGGGGCGTCCTACGAGCAGTACTTC
TRBJ1-1 TRBD1 TRBV5-1 - CASSLTGERAFF TGCGCCAGCAGCCTAACAGGGGAAAGAGCTTTCTTT